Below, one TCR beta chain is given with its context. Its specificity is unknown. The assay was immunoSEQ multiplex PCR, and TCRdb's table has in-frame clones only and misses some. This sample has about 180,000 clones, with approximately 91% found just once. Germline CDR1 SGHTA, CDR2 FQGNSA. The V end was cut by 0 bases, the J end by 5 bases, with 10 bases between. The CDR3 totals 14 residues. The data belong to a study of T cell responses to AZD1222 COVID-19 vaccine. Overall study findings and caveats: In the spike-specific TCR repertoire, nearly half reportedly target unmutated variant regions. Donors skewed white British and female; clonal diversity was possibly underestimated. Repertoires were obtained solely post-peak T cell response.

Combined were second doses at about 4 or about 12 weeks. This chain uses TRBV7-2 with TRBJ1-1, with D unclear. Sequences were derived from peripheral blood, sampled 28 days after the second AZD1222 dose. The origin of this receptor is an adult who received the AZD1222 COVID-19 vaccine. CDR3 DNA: TGTGCCAGCAGCTTAGCGGAGGGTTGGACTGAAGCTTTCTTT. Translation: CASSLAEGWTEAFF.